This TCR beta chain originates from a study of graft-versus-host responses after intestinal transplantation. Study as a whole: Multivisceral, liver-intestinal, or isolated intestinal grafts were transplanted into recipients.

V gave up 2 bases and J gave up 2 bases, with 10 bases separating them. The CDR3 totals 15 residues. Germline CDR1 reads SGHTA; CDR2 reads FQGNSA. Turning to this clone: Antigen: not known. Other DNA sequences in the sample encode the same CDR3.

Assay used: immunoSEQ multiplex PCR; TCRdb lists only in-frame clones, some missing. The sample records about 92,000 clones, 75% to 95% being singletons. Findings and caveats of the study: Marrow from the recipient contained GvH clones, some of which had appeared first in ileum or blood. Individuals carrying graft-donor T cell macrochimerism showed high graft-versus-host to host-versus-graft clonal ratios in allografts. An association linked early post-transplant HvG declines with peak circulating GvH clone levels.

The sequence came from a human donor who received an intestinal transplant. Sequencing was performed on unstimulated CD8+ T cells sorted from spleen or lymph node cells, taken before intestinal transplant. This chain links TRBV7-2 with TRBJ2-1; a possible D gene is TRBD2 (6 bases). The CDR3 loop reads CASSLIGGAYNEQFF. The CDR3 DNA follows: TGTGCCAGCAGCTTAATCGGCGGGGCCTACAATGAGCAGTTCTTC. The whole variable domain, filled in from reference TRBV7-2 and TRBJ2-1, reads GAGVSQSPSNKVTEKGKDVELRCDPISGHTALYWYRQSLGQGLEFLIYFQGNSAPDKSGLPSDRFSAERTGGSVSTLTIQRTQQEDSAVYLCASSLIGGAYNEQFFGPGTRLTVL.